A single T cell receptor beta chain is shown here with its context. No antigen is known for it. The sample comes from a study of T cell repertoires in cytomegalovirus infection. General study points: Public TCR beta family frequency separated CMV-and-HLA carriers, including in an independent cohort. HLA-C-restricted TCR beta clonotypes specific for CMV led the ex vivo response.

V shed 2 bases and J 7 bases; nucleotides not matched to a gene: 5. The CDR3 is 14 residues long. The V gene's germline CDR1 is MRHNA and CDR2 SNTAGT. In TCRdb, the reads were re-called with MiXCR into one record per CDR3 protein. The profile shows around 140,000 distinct CDR3 sequences, roughly 32% of them singletons. The sequences come from CD8+ T cells from cultured PBMCs, collected from culture after CMV antigen stimulation. This TCR was sampled from a human donor in good health (CMV status not recorded). Some clones in this sample may be carry-over from other donors' samples. The rearrangement uses TRBV6-4 and TRBJ2-1, with 7 bases lining up with TRBD2. The CDR3 region has the DNA TGTGCCAGCAGTGACGGCCTCGGGGGGAATGAGCAGTTCTTC. This encodes CASSDGLGGNEQFF.